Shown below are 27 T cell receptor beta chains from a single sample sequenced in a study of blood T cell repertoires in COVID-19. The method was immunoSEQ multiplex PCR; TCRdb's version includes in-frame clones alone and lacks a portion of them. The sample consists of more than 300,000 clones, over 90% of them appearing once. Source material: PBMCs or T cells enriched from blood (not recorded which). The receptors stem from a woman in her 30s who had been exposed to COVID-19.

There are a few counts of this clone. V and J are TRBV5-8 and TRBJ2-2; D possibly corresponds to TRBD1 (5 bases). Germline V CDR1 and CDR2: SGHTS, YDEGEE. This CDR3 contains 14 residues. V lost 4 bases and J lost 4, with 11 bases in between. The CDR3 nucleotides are TGTGCCAGCAGCGCCCTTAGGGGCACCGGGGAGCTGTTTTTT. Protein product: CASSALRGTGELFF. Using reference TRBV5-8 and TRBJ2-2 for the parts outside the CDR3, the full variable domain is EAGVTQSPTHLIKTRGQQATLRCSPISGHTSVYWYQQALGLGLQFLLWYDEGEERNRGNFPPRFSGRQFPNYSSELNVNALELEDSALYLCASSALRGTGELFFGEGSRLTVL.

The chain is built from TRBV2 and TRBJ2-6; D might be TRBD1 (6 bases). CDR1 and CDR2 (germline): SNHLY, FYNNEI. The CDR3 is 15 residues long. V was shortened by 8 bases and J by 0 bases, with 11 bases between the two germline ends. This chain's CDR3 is CASSYRASGANVLTF. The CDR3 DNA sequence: TGTGCCAGCTCCTACAGGGCCTCTGGGGCCAACGTCCTGACTTTC.

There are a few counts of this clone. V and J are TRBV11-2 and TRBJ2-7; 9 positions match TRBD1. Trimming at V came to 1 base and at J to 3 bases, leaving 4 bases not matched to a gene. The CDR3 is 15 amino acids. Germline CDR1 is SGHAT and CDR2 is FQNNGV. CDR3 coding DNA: TGTGCCAGCAGCTTAGTGGGACAGGGTCGCTACGAGCAGTACTTC. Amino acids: CASSLVGQGRYEQYF.

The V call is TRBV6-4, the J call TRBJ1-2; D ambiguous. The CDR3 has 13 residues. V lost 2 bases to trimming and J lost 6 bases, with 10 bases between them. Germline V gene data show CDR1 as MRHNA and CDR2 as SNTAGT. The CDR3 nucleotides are TGTGCCAGCAGTGACAGCAACTTTAATGGCTACACCTTC. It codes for CASSDSNFNGYTF.

CDR3 sequence: CASLSYGAAPTVQAFF. In DNA, the CDR3 is TGTGCCAGCCTCTCCTATGGAGCAGCCCCTACGGTACAAGCTTTCTTT. The V call is TRBV11-2, the J call TRBJ1-1; D not resolved. The germline V gene has CDR1 SGHAT and CDR2 FQNNGV. The V and J ends lost 8 bases and 9 bases respectively, with 28 bases between them. The length of the CDR3 is 16 residues.

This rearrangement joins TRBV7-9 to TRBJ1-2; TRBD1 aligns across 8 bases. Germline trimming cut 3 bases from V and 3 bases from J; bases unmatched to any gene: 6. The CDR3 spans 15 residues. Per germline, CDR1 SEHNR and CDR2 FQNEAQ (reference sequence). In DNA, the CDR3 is TGTGCCAGCAGCTTGGACAGGGCGGCTCACTATGGCTACACCTTC. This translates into CASSLDRAAHYGYTF.

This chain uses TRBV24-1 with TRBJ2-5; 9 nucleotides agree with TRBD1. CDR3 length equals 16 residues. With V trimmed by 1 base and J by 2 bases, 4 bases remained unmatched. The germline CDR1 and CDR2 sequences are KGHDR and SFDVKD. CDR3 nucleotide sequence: TGTGCCACCAGTGATTTTGGACAGGGGTATCAAGAGACCCAGTACTTC. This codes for CATSDFGQGYQETQYF.

The CDR3 DNA reads TGTGCCAGCAGCTTAATCAGAGGTAGCACAGATACGCAGTATTTT. This codes for CASSLIRGSTDTQYF. This chain uses TRBV7-6 with TRBJ2-3; D uncertain. Germline CDR1 and CDR2: SGHVS and FNYEAQ. V was cut by 2 bases and J by 0 bases, with 9 bases left in between. The CDR3 loop spans 15 amino acids.

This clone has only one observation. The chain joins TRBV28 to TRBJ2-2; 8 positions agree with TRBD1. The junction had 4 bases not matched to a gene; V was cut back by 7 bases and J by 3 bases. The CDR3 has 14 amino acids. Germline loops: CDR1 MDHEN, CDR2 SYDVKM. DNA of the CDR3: TGTGCCAGCAAAGCGACAGGGGACACCGGGGAGCTGTTTTTT. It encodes CASKATGDTGELFF.

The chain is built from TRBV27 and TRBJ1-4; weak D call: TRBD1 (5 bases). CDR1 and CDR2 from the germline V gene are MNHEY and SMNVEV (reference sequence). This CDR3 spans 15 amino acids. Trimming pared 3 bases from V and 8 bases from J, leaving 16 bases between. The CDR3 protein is CASSFGSRVGEKLFF. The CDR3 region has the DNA TGTGCCAGCAGTTTTGGCTCCAGGGTTGGCGAAAAACTGTTTTTT.

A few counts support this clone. CDR3 residues: CASSADSLGGYTF. As DNA, the CDR3 is TGTGCCAGCAGTGCAGATAGCCTCGGGGGCTACACCTTC. This chain connects TRBV6-4 to TRBJ1-2; no reliable D call. CDR1 and CDR2 from the germline V gene are MRHNA and SNTAGT. There are 13 residues in the CDR3. V dropped 4 bases and J dropped 8 bases, with 14 bases sitting between them.

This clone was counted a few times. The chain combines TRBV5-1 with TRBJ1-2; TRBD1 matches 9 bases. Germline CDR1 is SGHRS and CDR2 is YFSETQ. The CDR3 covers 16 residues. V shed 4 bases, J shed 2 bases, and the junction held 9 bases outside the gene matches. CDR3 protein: CASSREGTGLNYGYTF. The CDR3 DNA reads TGCGCCAGCAGCAGGGAGGGGACAGGGCTCAACTATGGCTACACCTTC.

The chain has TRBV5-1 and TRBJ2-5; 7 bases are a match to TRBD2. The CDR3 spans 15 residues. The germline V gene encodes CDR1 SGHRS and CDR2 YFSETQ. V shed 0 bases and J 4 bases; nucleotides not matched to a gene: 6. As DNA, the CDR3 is TGCGCCAGCAGCTTGGAAGCGGGGTACGGAGAGACCCAGTACTTC. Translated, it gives CASSLEAGYGETQYF.

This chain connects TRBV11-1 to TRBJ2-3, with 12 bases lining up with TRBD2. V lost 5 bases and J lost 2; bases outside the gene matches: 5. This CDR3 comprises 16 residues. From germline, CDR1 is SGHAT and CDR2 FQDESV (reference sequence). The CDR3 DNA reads TGTGCCAGCAGCCCCCTAGCGGGGGGGATCACAGATACGCAGTATTTT. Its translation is CASSPLAGGITDTQYF.

The CDR3 spells CASSQFRDQETQYF. CDR3 nucleotide sequence: TGTGCCAGCAGCCAATTCAGGGACCAAGAGACCCAGTACTTC. The J gene is TRBJ2-5, the V gene TRBV4-2, with D tentatively TRBD1 (5 bases). Trimming stripped 2 bases from V and 0 bases from J, with 7 bases between. This CDR3 comprises 14 residues. Germline values: CDR1 LGHNA, CDR2 YNFKEQ.

The CDR3 sequence is CASGGATGHNEKLFF. The CDR3 DNA follows: TGTGCTAGTGGGGGCGCGACAGGACATAATGAAAAACTGTTTTTT. The rearrangement uses TRBV12-5 and TRBJ1-4, with a tentative D call TRBD1 (6 bases). This CDR3 comprises 15 residues. V lost 6 bases, J lost 4 bases, and 15 bases lay in between. Germline CDR1 and CDR2: LGHNT and FRNRAP.

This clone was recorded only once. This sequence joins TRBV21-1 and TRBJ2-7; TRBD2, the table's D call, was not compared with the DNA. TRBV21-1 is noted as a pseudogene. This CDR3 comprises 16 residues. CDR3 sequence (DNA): TGTGCCAGCAGCAAAGATGGGGGGAAGGTAGGCCCCGAGCAGTACTTC. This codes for CASSKDGGKVGPEQYF.

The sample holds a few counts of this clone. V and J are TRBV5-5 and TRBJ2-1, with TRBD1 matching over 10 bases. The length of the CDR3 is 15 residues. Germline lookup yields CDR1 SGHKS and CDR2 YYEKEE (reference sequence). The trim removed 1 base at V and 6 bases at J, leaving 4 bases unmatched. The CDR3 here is CASSLFRTGGNEQFF. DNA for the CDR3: TGTGCCAGCAGCTTGTTTCGGACAGGGGGCAATGAGCAGTTCTTC.

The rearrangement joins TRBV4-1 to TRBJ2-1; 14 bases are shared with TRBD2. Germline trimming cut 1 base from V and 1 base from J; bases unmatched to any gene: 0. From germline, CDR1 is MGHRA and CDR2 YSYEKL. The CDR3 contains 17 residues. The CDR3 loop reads CASSQGTSGGSYNEQFF. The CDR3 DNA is TGCGCCAGCAGCCAAGGGACTAGCGGGGGGTCCTACAATGAGCAGTTCTTC.

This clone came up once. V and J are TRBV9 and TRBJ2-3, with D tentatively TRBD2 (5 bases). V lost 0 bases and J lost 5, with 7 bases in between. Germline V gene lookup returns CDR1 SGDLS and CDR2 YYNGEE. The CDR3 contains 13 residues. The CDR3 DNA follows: TGTGCCAGCAGCGTAGCTGGAGGAGATACGCAGTATTTT. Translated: CASSVAGGDTQYF.

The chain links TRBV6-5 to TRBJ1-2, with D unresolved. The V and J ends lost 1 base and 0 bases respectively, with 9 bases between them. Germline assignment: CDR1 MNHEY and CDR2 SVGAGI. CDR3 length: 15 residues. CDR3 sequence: CASSYFRGTNYGYTF. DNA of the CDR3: TGTGCCAGCAGTTACTTCCGCGGCACTAACTATGGCTACACCTTC.

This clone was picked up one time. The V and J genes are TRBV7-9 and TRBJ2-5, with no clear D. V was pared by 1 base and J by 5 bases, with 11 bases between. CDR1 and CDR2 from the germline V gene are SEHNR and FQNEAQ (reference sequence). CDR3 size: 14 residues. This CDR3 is CASSLVSRWETQYF. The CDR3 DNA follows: TGTGCCAGCAGCTTAGTCTCACGGTGGGAGACCCAGTACTTC.

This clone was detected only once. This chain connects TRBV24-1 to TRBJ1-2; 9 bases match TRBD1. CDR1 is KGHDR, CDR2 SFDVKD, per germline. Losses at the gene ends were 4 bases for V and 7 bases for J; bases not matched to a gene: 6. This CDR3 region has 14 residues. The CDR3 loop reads CATSESGTGIGYTF. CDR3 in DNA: TGTGCCACCAGTGAATCCGGGACAGGGATTGGCTACACCTTC.

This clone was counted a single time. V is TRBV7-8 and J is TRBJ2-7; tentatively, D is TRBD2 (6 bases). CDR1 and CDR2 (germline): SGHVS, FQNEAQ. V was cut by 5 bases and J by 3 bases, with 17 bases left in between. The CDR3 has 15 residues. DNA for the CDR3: TGTGCCAGCAGCCGAACTAGGAGGGGTGACTACGAGCAGTACTTC. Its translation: CASSRTRRGDYEQYF.

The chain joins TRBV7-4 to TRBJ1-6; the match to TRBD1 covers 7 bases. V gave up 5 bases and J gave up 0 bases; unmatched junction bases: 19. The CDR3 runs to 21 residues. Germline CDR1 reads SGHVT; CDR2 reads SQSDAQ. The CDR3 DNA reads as TGTGCCAGCAGCCCGATCGAACAGGGGACGAGGGGACGCTCCTATAATTCACCCCTCCACTTT. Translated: CASSPIEQGTRGRSYNSPLHF.

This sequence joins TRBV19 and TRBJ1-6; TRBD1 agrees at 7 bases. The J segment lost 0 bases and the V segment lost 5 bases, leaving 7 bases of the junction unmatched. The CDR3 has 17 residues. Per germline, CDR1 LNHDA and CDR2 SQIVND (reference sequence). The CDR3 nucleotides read TGTGCCAGTAGTCTCGGACAGGCTTTCTCCTATAATTCACCCCTCCACTTT. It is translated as CASSLGQAFSYNSPLHF.

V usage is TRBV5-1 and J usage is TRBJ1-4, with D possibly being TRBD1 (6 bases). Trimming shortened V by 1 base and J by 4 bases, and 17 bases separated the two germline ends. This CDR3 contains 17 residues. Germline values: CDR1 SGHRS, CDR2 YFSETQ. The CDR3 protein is CASSLYPEGGGNEKLFF. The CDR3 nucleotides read TGCGCCAGCAGCTTGTACCCTGAAGGGGGTGGTAATGAAAAACTGTTTTTT. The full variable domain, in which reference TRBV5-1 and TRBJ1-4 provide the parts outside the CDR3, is KAGVTQTPRYLIKTRGQQVTLSCSPISGHRSVSWYQQTPGQGLQFLFEYFSETQRNKGNFPGRFSGRQFSNSRSEMNVSTLELGDSALYLCASSLYPEGGGNEKLFFGSGTQLSVL.